This T cell receptor beta chain comes out of a study of blood T cell repertoires in COVID-19. Study-level information: Italy, Spain and the United States were the sources of the convalescent and acute COVID-19 samples. T cells, B-cell-depleted T cells, or PBMCs provided the cDNA or gDNA that served as material.

This clone was picked up a small number of times. In the original processing: Counts of nucleated cells, estimated from reference gene primer amplification, were obtained. Profiled with immunoSEQ multiplex PCR; TCRdb holds only in-frame clones, not every one. For V, J and clone size, that table is used; D and trimming come from the DNA. Of 30,000 or so clones in the sample, 89% were seen once. The CDR3 runs 15 residues. V lost 4 bases and J lost 6; bases outside the gene matches: 3. CDR1 and CDR2 (germline): SSHAT, FNYEAQ (reference sequence). The rearrangement links TRBV7-7 to TRBJ2-2, with 12 bases fitting TRBD2. The sequence derives from a human donor in a cohort sampled during active COVID-19. The sample consisted of peripheral blood. CDR3 nucleotides: TGTGCCAGCAGCTCGACTAGCGGGGGTTCCGGGGAGCTGTTTTTT. Protein product: CASSSTSGGSGELFF. The full variable domain, rest sourced from reference TRBV7-7 and TRBJ2-2, is GAGVSQSPRYKVTKRGQDVTLRCDPISSHATLYWYQQALGQGPEFLTYFNYEAQPDKSGLPSDRFSAERPEGSISTLTIQRTEQRDSAMYRCASSSTSGGSGELFFGEGSRLTVL.